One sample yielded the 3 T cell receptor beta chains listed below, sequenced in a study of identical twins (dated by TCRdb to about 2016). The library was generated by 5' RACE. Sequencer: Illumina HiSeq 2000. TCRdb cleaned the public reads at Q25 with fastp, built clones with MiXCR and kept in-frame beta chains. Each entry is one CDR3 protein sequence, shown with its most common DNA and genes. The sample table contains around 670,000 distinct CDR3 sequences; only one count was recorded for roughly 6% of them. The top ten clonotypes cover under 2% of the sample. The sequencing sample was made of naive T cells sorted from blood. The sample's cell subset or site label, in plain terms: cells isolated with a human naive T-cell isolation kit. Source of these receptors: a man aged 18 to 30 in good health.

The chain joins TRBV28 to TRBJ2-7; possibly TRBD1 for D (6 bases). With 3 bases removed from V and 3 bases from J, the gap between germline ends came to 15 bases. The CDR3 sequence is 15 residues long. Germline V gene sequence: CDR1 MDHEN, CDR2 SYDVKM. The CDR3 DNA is TGTGCCAGCAGTTTTGGGGGCGCTTCGGTCTACGAGCAGTACTTC. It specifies CASSFGGASVYEQYF.

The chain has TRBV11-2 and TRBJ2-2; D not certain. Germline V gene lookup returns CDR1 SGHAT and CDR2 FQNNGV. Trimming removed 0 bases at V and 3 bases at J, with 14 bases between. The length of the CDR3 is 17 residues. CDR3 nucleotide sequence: TGTGCCAGCAGCTTAGAGGTCCAGCTCCCGGACACCGGGGAGCTGTTTTTT. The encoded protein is CASSLEVQLPDTGELFF.

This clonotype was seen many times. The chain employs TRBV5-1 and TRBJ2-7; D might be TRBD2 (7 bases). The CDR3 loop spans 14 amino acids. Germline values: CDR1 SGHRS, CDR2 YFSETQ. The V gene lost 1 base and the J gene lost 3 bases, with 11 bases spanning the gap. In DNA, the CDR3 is TGCGCCAGCAGCTTGAGGGGGGGAATCTACGAGCAGTACGTC. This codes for CASSLRGGIYEQYV.